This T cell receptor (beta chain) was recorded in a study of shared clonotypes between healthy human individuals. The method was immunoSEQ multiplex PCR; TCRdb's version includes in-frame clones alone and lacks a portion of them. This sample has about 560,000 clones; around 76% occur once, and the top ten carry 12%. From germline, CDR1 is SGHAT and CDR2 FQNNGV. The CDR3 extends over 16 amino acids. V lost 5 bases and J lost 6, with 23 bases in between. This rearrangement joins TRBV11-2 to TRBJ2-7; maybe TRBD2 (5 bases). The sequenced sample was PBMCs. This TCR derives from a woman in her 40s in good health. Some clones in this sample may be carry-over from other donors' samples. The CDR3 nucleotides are TGTGCCAGCAGCCACAGACCGGGTAGAGGACTCTTCGAGCAGTACTTC. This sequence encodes CASSHRPGRGLFEQYF.